The source of this TCR beta chain is a study of T-cell reconstitution after alpha-beta-depleted transplantation in children. Using unique molecular identifiers, the investigators prepared the TCRbeta library. In TCRdb, the PCR reads were re-called with MiXCR into one record per CDR3 protein. The table lists some 310,000 distinct CDR3 sequences, 23% of them singletons. The sample holds a few counts of this clonotype. The origin of this receptor is a male patient younger than 18 who had a stem cell transplant for acute lymphoblastic leukemia, so the T cells may come from the graft donor. The starting material was PBMCs, mostly from graft donor cells, obtained 180 days after TCRalphabeta/CD19-depleted stem cell transplant.

The CDR3 nucleotides are TGTGCCACCAGCGGTCCGGAGGGGCGCTCCTACAATGAGCAGTTCTTC. Protein: CATSGPEGRSYNEQFF. The chain combines TRBV15 with TRBJ2-1, with a possible D match to TRBD2 (6 bases). V was clipped by 5 bases and J by 0 bases, with 14 bases between them. Germline values: CDR1 LNHNV, CDR2 YYDKDF (reference sequence). The CDR3 loop spans 16 amino acids.